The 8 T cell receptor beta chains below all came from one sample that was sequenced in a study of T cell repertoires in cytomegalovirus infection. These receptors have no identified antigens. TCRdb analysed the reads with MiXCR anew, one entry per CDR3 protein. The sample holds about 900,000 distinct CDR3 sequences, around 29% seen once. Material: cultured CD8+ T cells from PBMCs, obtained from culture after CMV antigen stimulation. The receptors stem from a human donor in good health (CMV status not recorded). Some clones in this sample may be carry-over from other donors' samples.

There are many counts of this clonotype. For the CDR3, the DNA is TGTGCCAGCAGCCAATCCGGGACAGGGAGGTACAATGAGCAGTTCTTC. The encoded protein is CASSQSGTGRYNEQFF. The chain joins TRBV14 to TRBJ2-1, with 9 bases aligning to TRBD1. Germline CDR1 is SGHDN and CDR2 is FVKESK. J was trimmed by 4 bases and V by 2 bases; bases with no gene match: 6. This CDR3 has 16 amino acids.

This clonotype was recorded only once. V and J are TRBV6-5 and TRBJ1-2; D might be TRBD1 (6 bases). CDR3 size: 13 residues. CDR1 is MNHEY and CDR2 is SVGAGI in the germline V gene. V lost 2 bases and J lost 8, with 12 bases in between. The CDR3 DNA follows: TGTGCCAGCAGTTACCCGGGACACAGCGGCTACACCTTC. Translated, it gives CASSYPGHSGYTF.

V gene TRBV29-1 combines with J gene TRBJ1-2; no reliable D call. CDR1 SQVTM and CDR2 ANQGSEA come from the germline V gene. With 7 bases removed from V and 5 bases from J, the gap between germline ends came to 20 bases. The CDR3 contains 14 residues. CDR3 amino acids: CSALVVEILYGYTF. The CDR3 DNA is TGCAGCGCGCTGGTTGTGGAGATACTGTATGGCTACACCTTC.

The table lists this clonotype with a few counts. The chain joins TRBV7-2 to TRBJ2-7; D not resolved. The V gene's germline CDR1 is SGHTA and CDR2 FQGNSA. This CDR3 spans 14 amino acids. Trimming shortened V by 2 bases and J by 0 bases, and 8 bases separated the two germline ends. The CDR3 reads CASSLRADSYEQYV. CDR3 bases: TGTGCCAGCAGCTTAAGGGCGGACTCCTACGAGCAGTACGTC.

The CDR3 bases are TGTGCCAGCAGCCCAAGTCCGGGGTTTAATTCACCCCTCCACTTT. Its protein is CASSPSPGFNSPLHF. The chain is built from TRBV7-6 and TRBJ1-6; D gene unclear. V was cut by 5 bases and J by 6 bases, with 14 bases left in between. CDR3 length equals 15 residues. The V gene's germline CDR1 is SGHVS and CDR2 FNYEAQ.

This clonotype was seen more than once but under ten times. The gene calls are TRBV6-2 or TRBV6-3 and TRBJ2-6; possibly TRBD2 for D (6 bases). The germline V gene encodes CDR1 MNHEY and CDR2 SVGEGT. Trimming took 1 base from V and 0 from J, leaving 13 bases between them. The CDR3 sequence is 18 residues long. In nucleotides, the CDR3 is TGTGCCAGCAGTTACTATGCGGACGGGAGCTCTGGGGCCAACGTCCTGACTTTC. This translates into CASSYYADGSSGANVLTF.

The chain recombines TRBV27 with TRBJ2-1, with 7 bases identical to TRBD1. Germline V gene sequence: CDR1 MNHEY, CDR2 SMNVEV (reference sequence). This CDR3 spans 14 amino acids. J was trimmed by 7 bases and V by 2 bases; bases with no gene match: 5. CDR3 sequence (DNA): TGTGCCAGCAGTTTAGGGGGACAGTTTAATGAGCAGTTCTTC. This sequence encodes CASSLGGQFNEQFF.

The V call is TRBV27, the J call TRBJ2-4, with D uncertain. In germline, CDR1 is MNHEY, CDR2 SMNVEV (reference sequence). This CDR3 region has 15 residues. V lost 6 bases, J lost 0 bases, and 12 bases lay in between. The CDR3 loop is CASRGASLAKNIQYF. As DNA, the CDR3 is TGTGCCAGCAGGGGCGCGAGCCTAGCCAAAAACATTCAGTACTTC.